Listed below are T cell receptor beta chains from one sample, sequenced in a study of CD8+CD57+ T cells in acquired aplastic anemia. One entry per CDR3 protein, called by TCRdb with MiXCR from the reads. The table lists approximately 180,000 distinct CDR3 sequences, under 50% of them singletons. Sequenced: sorted CD4+, CD8+, or CD8+CD57+ T cells (not recorded which) from PBMCs. The receptors here all came from a human donor with aplastic anemia. The CDR3 runs from the conserved cysteine through the conserved F or W. Fields, in order: D gene, V gene, J gene, clone size, CDR3 protein, CDR3 DNA. D genes are given only for firm matches. Clone sizes are given selectively: once, few, many, or a class where the clone is expanded.

D: .; V: TRBV12-3/TRBV12-4; J: TRBJ2-1; size: .; CDR3: CASSPDSGNEQFF; DNA: TGTGCCAGCAGTCCGGACAGTGGCAATGAGCAGTTCTTC
D: TRBD2; V: TRBV7-9; J: TRBJ2-7; size: .; CDR3: CASSPSGGNEQYF; DNA: TGTGCCAGCAGTCCTAGCGGGGGGAACGAGCAGTACTTC
D: TRBD2; V: TRBV11-2; J: TRBJ2-2; size: .; CDR3: CASSLWLTSGRNGELFF; DNA: TGTGCCAGCAGCCTATGGCTGACTAGCGGGAGGAATGGGGAGCTGTTTTTT
D: .; V: TRBV20-1; J: TRBJ2-4; size: many; CDR3: CSARGWESKNIQYF; DNA: TGCAGTGCTAGAGGATGGGAGTCCAAAAACATTCAGTACTTC
D: .; V: TRBV2; J: TRBJ1-2; size: .; CDR3: CASFQPEGDYGYTF; DNA: TGTGCCAGCTTCCAACCTGAGGGGGACTATGGCTACACCTTC
D: .; V: TRBV15; J: TRBJ2-7; size: few; CDR3: CATIGIREQYF; DNA: TGTGCCACCATAGGGATACGGGAGCAGTACTTC
D: .; V: TRBV10-3; J: TRBJ1-2; size: few; CDR3: CAISEGEPGGYTF; DNA: TGTGCCATCAGTGAAGGGGAGCCGGGCGGCTACACCTTC
D: .; V: TRBV20-1; J: TRBJ1-5; size: .; CDR3: CSAETTEGSQHF; DNA: TGCAGTGCTGAAACGACAGAGGGGTCCCAGCATTTT
D: .; V: TRBV19; J: TRBJ1-6; size: once; CDR3: CASSGSGGATYNSPLHF; DNA: TGTGCCAGTAGTGGGAGCGGAGGGGCAACCTATAATTCACCCCTCCACTTT
D: TRBD1; V: TRBV19; J: TRBJ2-3; size: few; CDR3: CASSPGTATDTQYF; DNA: TGTGCCAGTAGTCCGGGGACAGCCACAGATACGCAGTATTTT
D: .; V: TRBV5-8; J: TRBJ1-1; size: many; CDR3: CASSARGVLNTEAFF; DNA: TGTGCCAGCAGCGCCAGAGGTGTTTTGAACACTGAAGCTTTCTTT
D: .; V: TRBV24-1; J: TRBJ2-7; size: .; CDR3: CATSRPVTRGQYF; DNA: TGTGCCACCAGCCGGCCGGTAACGAGGGGGCAGTACTTC
D: TRBD1; V: TRBV2; J: TRBJ1-1; size: few; CDR3: CASSWTGGSEAFF; DNA: TGTGCCAGCAGTTGGACAGGGGGCTCTGAAGCTTTCTTT
D: .; V: TRBV15; J: TRBJ2-7; size: .; CDR3: CATSRDGDYEQYF; DNA: TGTGCCACCAGCAGAGATGGGGATTACGAGCAGTACTTC
D: .; V: TRBV7-9; J: TRBJ2-7; size: few; CDR3: CASSLAGDSYEQYF; DNA: TGTGCCAGCAGCTTAGCGGGGGACTCCTACGAGCAGTACTTC
D: TRBD1; V: TRBV27; J: TRBJ2-3; size: once; CDR3: CASSLRPTWDSRTDTRYF; DNA: TGTGCCAGCAGTTTAAGGCCCACCTGGGACAGTCGCACAGATACGCGGTATTTT
D: .; V: TRBV10-3; J: TRBJ1-1; size: .; CDR3: CATSLNTEAFF; DNA: TGTGCCACCTCCTTGAACACTGAAGCTTTCTTT
D: TRBD2; V: TRBV5-1; J: TRBJ2-1; size: many; CDR3: CASSPREGGRVRYNEQFF; DNA: TGCGCCAGCAGCCCCCGGGAGGGAGGGCGCGTCCGCTACAATGAGCAGTTCTTC
D: TRBD1; V: TRBV6-4; J: TRBJ1-2; size: many; CDR3: CASRRDRVGSGYTF; DNA: TGTGCCAGCAGGAGGGACAGGGTCGGTTCTGGCTACACCTTC
D: .; V: TRBV5-5; J: TRBJ2-4; size: .; CDR3: CASSLGLAQREFKNIQYF; DNA: TGTGCCAGCAGCTTGGGACTGGCACAAAGGGAGTTCAAAAACATTCAGTACTTC
D: .; V: TRBV4-2; J: TRBJ1-2; size: many; CDR3: CASSQEGMGYGYTF; DNA: TGTGCCAGCAGCCAGGAGGGCATGGGGTATGGCTACACCTTC
D: .; V: TRBV7-2; J: TRBJ2-3; size: .; CDR3: CASSLRRTDTQYF; DNA: TGTGCCAGCAGCTTACGCCGAACAGATACGCAGTATTTT
D: .; V: TRBV7-9; J: TRBJ1-6; size: few; CDR3: CASRSGESYNSPLHF; DNA: TGTGCCAGCAGGTCAGGGGAGTCCTATAATTCACCCCTCCACTTT
D: .; V: TRBV9; J: TRBJ1-5; size: many; CDR3: CASSVGGVNQPQHF; DNA: TGTGCCAGCAGCGTAGGAGGGGTCAATCAGCCCCAGCATTTT
D: .; V: TRBV4-1; J: TRBJ2-2; size: .; CDR3: CASSQLETATGELFF; DNA: TGCGCCAGCAGCCAATTAGAGACAGCCACCGGGGAGCTGTTTTTT
D: .; V: TRBV7-2; J: TRBJ1-1; size: many; CDR3: CASSFGGRTEAFF; DNA: TGTGCCAGCAGCTTCGGTGGGAGGACTGAAGCTTTCTTT
D: TRBD1; V: TRBV6-1; J: TRBJ1-1; size: many; CDR3: CASTDRGKTTEAFF; DNA: TGTGCCAGCACGGACAGGGGGAAGACGACTGAAGCTTTCTTT
D: .; V: TRBV6-1; J: TRBJ1-3; size: many; CDR3: CASSEASRAGNTIYF; DNA: TGTGCCAGCAGTGAAGCGAGCAGGGCTGGAAACACCATATATTTT
D: .; V: TRBV19; J: TRBJ2-7; size: .; CDR3: CASRPGPGAYEQYF; DNA: TGTGCCAGCCGACCCGGCCCTGGGGCCTACGAGCAGTACTTC
D: .; V: TRBV19; J: TRBJ1-2; size: many; CDR3: CASRQPGAGNYGYTF; DNA: TGTGCCAGTCGCCAACCCGGGGCAGGAAACTATGGCTACACCTTC
D: .; V: TRBV10-3; J: TRBJ1-2; size: .; CDR3: CASSYSRQVTYGYTF; DNA: TGTGCCAGCAGTTACTCGAGACAGGTTACCTATGGCTACACCTTC
D: .; V: TRBV24-1; J: TRBJ1-1; size: .; CDR3: CATSESQGFHPPNTEAFF; DNA: TGTGCCACCAGTGAGTCACAGGGCTTCCATCCTCCAAACACTGAAGCTTTCTTT
D: TRBD2; V: TRBV29-1; J: TRBJ2-7; size: many; CDR3: CSAKSGTYEQYF; DNA: TGCAGCGCCAAAAGCGGGACCTACGAGCAGTACTTC
D: .; V: TRBV24-1; J: TRBJ2-1; size: few; CDR3: CATSGWDNEQFF; DNA: TGTGCCACCTCTGGATGGGACAATGAGCAGTTCTTC
D: TRBD1; V: TRBV2; J: TRBJ1-4; size: many; CDR3: CASRGGTGEKLFF; DNA: TGTGCCAGCAGGGGAGGGACAGGAGAAAAACTGTTTTTT